This is a list of T cell receptor beta chains from one sample in a study of blood T cell repertoires in COVID-19. Data came from immunoSEQ multiplex PCR; TCRdb stores just in-frame clones and leaves some out. The table has approximately 670,000 clones, approximately 90% seen once. The sample was peripheral blood. These receptors were obtained from a woman aged 18-35 years with acute or convalescent COVID-19. Each CDR3 is given with its conserved first and last residue. The D gene is left open where the match is weak. Clone size is shown for a subset of rows, as once, few, many or a class of expanded clone.

.	TRBV14	TRBJ1-1	.	CASSLQGNTEAFF	TGTGCCAGCAGTCTACAGGGGAACACTGAAGCTTTCTTT
.	TRBV6-5	TRBJ1-4	.	CASSRRNEKLFF	TGTGCCAGCAGCCGGAGAAATGAAAAACTGTTTTTT
.	TRBV12-3/TRBV12-4	TRBJ1-5	.	CASRASTQPQHF	TGTGCCAGCAGGGCCTCCACTCAGCCCCAGCATTTT
.	TRBV4-1	TRBJ2-1	.	CASSQDSPGLPTGYNEQFF	TGCGCCAGCAGCCAAGATAGCCCGGGTCTCCCGACAGGATACAATGAGCAGTTCTTC
.	TRBV6-2/TRBV6-3	TRBJ1-2	TRBD1	CASSRDSLTYGYTF	TGTGCCAGCAGCCGGGACAGCCTCACTTATGGCTACACCTTC
few	TRBV28	TRBJ1-2	.	CASVNLPGGLSGYTF	TGTGCCAGCGTCAATCTCCCTGGGGGCCTGAGTGGCTACACCTTC
.	TRBV18	TRBJ1-4	.	CASSTKYGGDEKLFF	TGTGCCAGCTCTACAAAGTACGGCGGGGATGAAAAACTGTTTTTT
.	TRBV6-6	TRBJ1-5	TRBD1	CASSVDRATYQPQHF	TGTGCCAGCAGTGTGGACAGGGCTACTTATCAGCCCCAGCATTTT
.	TRBV6-5	TRBJ1-5	.	CASSYKGLDNQPQHF	TGTGCCAGCAGTTATAAGGGGTTGGACAATCAGCCCCAGCATTTT
.	TRBV11-2	TRBJ1-2	TRBD1	CASSLEGRGDGYTF	TGTGCCAGCAGCTTAGAAGGCAGGGGGGATGGCTACACCTTC
.	TRBV23-1	TRBJ2-3	TRBD1	CASAQGVCTDTQYF	TGCGCCAGCGCTCAGGGGGTATGCACAGATACGCAGTATTTT
.	TRBV30	TRBJ1-2	TRBD1	CAREGPGGYGYTF	TGTGCAAGGGAGGGCCCAGGGGGCTACGGCTACACCTTC
.	TRBV19	TRBJ1-1	.	CASRKPQVLGAFF	TGTGCCAGTAGAAAACCCCAGGTGCTTGGAGCTTTCTTT
.	TRBV15	TRBJ1-1	TRBD1	CATRPDRGGMNTEAFF	TGTGCCACCAGGCCAGACAGGGGGGGGATGAACACTGAAGCTTTCTTT
.	TRBV9	TRBJ2-1	.	CASSVGSEAGGGGSNEQFF	TGTGCCAGCAGCGTAGGAAGCGAGGCTGGGGGAGGAGGATCGAATGAGCAGTTCTTC
.	TRBV5-5	TRBJ1-1	TRBD1	CASDRGGTEAFF	TGTGCCAGCGACAGGGGTGGCACTGAAGCTTTCTTT
.	TRBV2	TRBJ1-2	TRBD1	CASSVDRGQLGGYTF	TGTGCCAGCAGTGTGGACAGGGGGCAATTGGGTGGCTACACCTTC
.	TRBV30	TRBJ2-7	.	CAWSAGGGGYEQYF	TGTGCCTGGAGTGCGGGGGGCGGAGGGTACGAGCAGTACTTC
.	TRBV6-2/TRBV6-3	TRBJ1-5	TRBD1	CASSSGGQGGNQPQHF	TGTGCCAGCAGTTCAGGGGGACAGGGGGGCAATCAGCCCCAGCATTTT
.	TRBV5-1	TRBJ2-2	TRBD1	CASSLNFVGQGFTGELFF	TGCGCCAGCAGCCTGAACTTCGTGGGACAGGGGTTCACCGGGGAGCTGTTTTTT
.	TRBV5-1	TRBJ1-2	TRBD1	CASSIQGPGSQDIGYTF	TGCGCCAGCAGCATACAGGGGCCAGGAAGCCAAGATATAGGCTACACCTTC
few	TRBV6-6	TRBJ1-1	TRBD1	CASSPGQGMAAFF	TGTGCCAGCAGTCCCGGACAGGGCATGGCGGCTTTCTTT
.	TRBV24-1	TRBJ2-3	.	CATSDEAGASTDTQYF	TGTGCCACCAGTGATGAAGCGGGCGCTAGCACAGATACGCAGTATTTT
.	TRBV18	TRBJ1-2	.	CASSPRTDPNGYTF	TGTGCCAGCTCACCACGGACAGACCCTAATGGCTACACCTTC
few	TRBV7-9	TRBJ2-1	.	CASSLVPISSYNEQFF	TGTGCCAGCAGCTTAGTCCCCATCAGCTCCTACAATGAGCAGTTCTTC
.	TRBV23-1	TRBJ1-6	.	CARAHRVIYGDSPLHF	TGCGCCAGGGCCCACAGGGTTATCTATGGGGATTCACCCCTCCACTTT
.	TRBV9	TRBJ2-2	TRBD2	CASSVVTSGTFTGELFF	TGTGCCAGCAGCGTAGTGACTAGCGGGACCTTTACCGGGGAGCTGTTTTTT
.	TRBV6-4	TRBJ1-5	.	CASSETKWGEFQPQHF	TGTGCCAGCAGTGAAACAAAATGGGGGGAGTTTCAGCCCCAGCATTTT
.	TRBV6-6	TRBJ1-2	TRBD1	CASSYSGTGGYGYTF	TGTGCCAGCAGTTACTCAGGGACAGGGGGTTATGGCTACACCTTC
.	TRBV19	TRBJ1-2	.	CASSIGGVGYTF	TGTGCCAGTAGTATCGGAGGGGTCGGCTACACCTTC
.	TRBV5-1	TRBJ1-1	TRBD1	CASSLGQGKNTEAFF	TGCGCCAGCAGCTTGGGACAGGGGAAGAACACTGAAGCTTTCTTT
.	TRBV6-5	TRBJ1-6	TRBD1	CASSTRTGGLSPLHF	TGTGCCAGCAGTACACGGACAGGGGGTCTTTCACCCCTCCACTTT
.	TRBV5-1	TRBJ1-5	TRBD1	CASSLAGTANQPQHF	TGCGCCAGCAGCCTCGCCGGGACAGCGAATCAGCCCCAGCATTTT
.	TRBV6-5	TRBJ1-4	.	CASSWGGGTNEKLFF	TGTGCCAGCAGTTGGGGAGGAGGAACTAATGAAAAACTGTTTTTT
.	TRBV7-9	TRBJ1-2	TRBD1	CASSLQWTGNLDGYTF	TGTGCCAGCAGCTTACAATGGACAGGGAATCTAGATGGCTACACCTTC
.	TRBV7-3	TRBJ2-6	TRBD1	CASSLGTVYSGANVLTF	TGTGCCAGCAGCTTGGGGACAGTGTACTCTGGGGCCAACGTCCTGACTTTC
.	TRBV7-9	TRBJ1-4	.	CASSLEGTRNEKLFF	TGTGCCAGCAGCTTAGAGGGGACACGAAATGAAAAACTGTTTTTT
.	TRBV7-8	TRBJ1-2	TRBD1	CASSLVSGQGIYGYTF	TGTGCCAGCAGCTTAGTTTCGGGACAGGGCATCTATGGCTACACCTTC
.	TRBV9	TRBJ1-2	.	CASSSRVSHYGYTF	TGTGCCAGCAGCTCGCGGGTCAGCCACTATGGCTACACCTTC
.	TRBV6-5	TRBJ1-2	.	CAILRQSQSLDGYTF	TGTGCCATCCTGCGGCAGTCTCAAAGTTTGGATGGCTACACCTTC
.	TRBV28	TRBJ2-7	.	CASSTQEALGEQYF	TGTGCCAGCAGCACCCAGGAGGCCCTCGGTGAGCAGTACTTC
.	TRBV5-8	TRBJ1-1	TRBD1	CASSARGLGTEAFF	TGTGCCAGCAGCGCCAGGGGGCTGGGAACTGAAGCTTTCTTT
.	TRBV18	TRBJ1-1	TRBD1	CASSAGQLIEAFF	TGTGCCAGCTCGGCGGGACAGCTAATTGAAGCTTTCTTT
.	TRBV6-4	TRBJ2-3	TRBD1	CASSDSTMDRTDTQYF	TGTGCCAGCAGTGACTCAACTATGGACAGGACAGATACGCAGTATTTT
.	TRBV18	TRBJ2-7	.	CASSPGGAAEQYF	TGTGCCAGCTCTCCGGGTGGGGCGGCGGAGCAGTACTTC
.	TRBV9	TRBJ2-2	.	CASSVAMGGEWSGELFF	TGTGCCAGCAGCGTAGCGATGGGGGGAGAATGGAGCGGGGAGCTGTTTTTT
.	TRBV19	TRBJ1-1	TRBD1	CASTGTGGGHTEAFF	TGTGCCAGTACCGGGACAGGGGGCGGGCACACTGAAGCTTTCTTT
few	TRBV19	TRBJ1-1	.	CASSFGGLEAFF	TGTGCCAGTAGTTTTGGGGGCTTAGAAGCTTTCTTT
.	TRBV13	TRBJ1-1	.	CASSGRVGAFF	TGTGCCAGCAGCGGCAGGGTGGGCGCTTTCTTT
.	TRBV6-5	TRBJ1-2	.	CASSPRGGGHGYTF	TGTGCCAGCAGTCCCCGTGGGGGGGGACATGGCTACACCTTC
.	TRBV9	TRBJ2-5	TRBD2	CASTSGLAGGQETQYF	TGTGCCAGCACCAGCGGGCTAGCGGGGGGCCAAGAGACCCAGTACTTC
.	TRBV4-3	TRBJ1-2	.	CASSSGGHIRGYTF	TGCGCCAGCAGCAGCGGAGGGCATATTCGGGGCTACACCTTC
.	TRBV2	TRBJ2-7	.	CASSEARVEQYF	TGTGCCAGCAGTGAAGCGAGGGTCGAGCAGTACTTC
.	TRBV12-5	TRBJ2-1	.	CASGLVTANPYNEQFF	TGTGCTAGTGGTTTGGTAACAGCCAACCCCTACAATGAGCAGTTCTTC
.	TRBV5-1	TRBJ1-1	.	CASSLQGPRDTEAFF	TGCGCCAGCAGCCTACAGGGCCCCCGGGACACTGAAGCTTTCTTT
few	TRBV7-3	TRBJ2-3	TRBD1	CASSWTGSTDTQYF	TGTGCCAGCAGCTGGACAGGGAGCACAGATACGCAGTATTTT
.	TRBV7-2	TRBJ1-1	.	CASSPIGVYTEAFF	TGTGCCAGCAGCCCAATCGGGGTGTACACTGAAGCTTTCTTT
once	TRBV19	TRBJ1-2	.	CASSIDQGAIHNYGYTF	TGTGCCAGTAGTATAGACCAAGGGGCTATTCATAACTATGGCTACACCTTC
.	TRBV4-1	TRBJ1-4	.	CASSRGIEKLFF	TGCGCCAGCAGCCGAGGGATAGAAAAACTGTTTTTT
.	TRBV7-3	TRBJ2-7	TRBD1	CASSLNRDRKTYEQYF	TGTGCCAGCAGCTTAAACCGGGACAGAAAAACCTACGAGCAGTACTTC